This TCR beta chain was observed in a study of cytomegalovirus exposure and HLA in healthy donors. The ends lost 2 bases at V and 4 bases at J; junction bases unmatched: 7. The CDR3 totals 15 residues. Looked up from germline, CDR1 is MGHRA and CDR2 is YSYEKL. 60 Vbeta and 13 Jbeta primers were used in PCR. Only in-frame clones appear in the TCRdb table, and some are missing; sequencing was by immunoSEQ multiplex PCR. The sample yields fewer than 200,000 clones, approximately 70% seen once. The chain joins TRBV4-1 to TRBJ1-2; 7 positions agree with TRBD1. The specimen sequenced was PBMCs. This sequence was found in a human donor in good health. As DNA, the CDR3 is TGCGCCAGCAGCCAACAACAGGGGAGTGGCTATGGCTACACCTTC. This gives the protein CASSQQQGSGYGYTF.